What follows is one TCR beta chain and its context. Its antigen is unknown. This sample is part of a study of beta chain features in type 1 diabetes. Losses at the gene ends were 0 bases for V and 0 bases for J; bases not matched to a gene: 5. The CDR3 length is 16 residues. Germline assignment: CDR1 SGDLS and CDR2 YYNGEE. Study outcomes and limitations: There was a moderate but significant shortening of TCRB CDR3s in all four CD4+ subsets of Type 1 diabetes patients. Healthy donors had naive, central memory and Treg TCRB repertoires that appeared less similar than those seen among patients.

Since all of the isolated RNA was reverse transcribed, expressed TCRB transcripts were what got sequenced. TCRdb's copy holds only in-frame clones and misses some; the assay was immunoSEQ multiplex PCR. The sample lists 250,000 to 350,000 clones; 13% to 15% were seen once. Sequenced input: naive CD4+ T cells from blood. The TCR was taken from a man younger than 40 with type 1 diabetes. The gene calls are TRBV9 and TRBJ2-5; 7 nucleotides match TRBD1. DNA for the CDR3: TGTGCCAGCAGCGTAGGGGACAGTGCGTACCAAGAGACCCAGTACTTC. This gives the protein CASSVGDSAYQETQYF.